The subject of this entry is one T cell receptor (beta chain). The record originates from a study of T cell changes during pregnancy in multiple sclerosis. Produced via immunoSEQ multiplex PCR; TCRdb's table is partial and in-frame only. The table includes around 100,000 clones, approximately 92% detected once. Germline CDR1 reads MNHEY; CDR2 reads SVGAGI. This CDR3 region has 15 residues. Between the trimmed V and J ends, which lost 0 bases and 7 bases, there was a span of 13 bases. The V call is TRBV6-5, the J call TRBJ1-5; D remains ambiguous. The source was peripheral blood, collected after pregnancy. The receptor was derived from a female donor with multiple sclerosis, enrolled in a pregnancy study. CDR3 DNA sequence: TGTGCCAGCAGTTACTCCGGAGAGGGAGGGCAGCCCCAGCATTTT. Its protein product is CASSYSGEGGQPQHF.